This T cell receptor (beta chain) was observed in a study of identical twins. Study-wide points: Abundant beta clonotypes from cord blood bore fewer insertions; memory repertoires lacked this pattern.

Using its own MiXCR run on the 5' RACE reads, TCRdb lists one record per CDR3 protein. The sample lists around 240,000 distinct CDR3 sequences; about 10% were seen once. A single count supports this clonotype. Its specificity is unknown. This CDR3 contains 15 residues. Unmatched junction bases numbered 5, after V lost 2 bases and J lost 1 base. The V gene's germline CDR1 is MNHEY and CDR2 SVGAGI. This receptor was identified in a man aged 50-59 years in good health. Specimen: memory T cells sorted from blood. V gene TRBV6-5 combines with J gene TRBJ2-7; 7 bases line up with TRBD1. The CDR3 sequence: CASSYPTDRSYEQYF. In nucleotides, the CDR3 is TGTGCCAGCAGTTACCCCACGGACAGGTCCTACGAGCAGTACTTC.